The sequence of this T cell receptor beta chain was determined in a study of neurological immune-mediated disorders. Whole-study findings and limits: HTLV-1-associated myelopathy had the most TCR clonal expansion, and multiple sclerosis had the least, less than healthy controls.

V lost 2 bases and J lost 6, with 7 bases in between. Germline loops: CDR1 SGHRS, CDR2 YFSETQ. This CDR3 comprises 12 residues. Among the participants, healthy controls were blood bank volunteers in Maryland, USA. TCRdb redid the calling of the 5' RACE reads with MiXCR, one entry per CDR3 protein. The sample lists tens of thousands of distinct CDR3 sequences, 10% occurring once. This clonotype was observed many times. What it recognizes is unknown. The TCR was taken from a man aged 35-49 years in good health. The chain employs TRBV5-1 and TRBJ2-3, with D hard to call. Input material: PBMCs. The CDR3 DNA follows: TGCGCCAGCAGCTTCGACGCGGATACGCAGTATTTT. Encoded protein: CASSFDADTQYF.